This T cell receptor (beta chain) was recovered during a study of glioma-infiltrating T cells after dendritic cell vaccination. Using immunoSEQ multiplex PCR, the repertoire was profiled, and TCRdb retains in-frame clones only, with some absent. The sample lists 30,000 to 40,000 clones, approximately 82% occurring once. Germline CDR1 MNHEY, CDR2 SVGAGI. The CDR3 sequence is 14 residues long. Trimming stripped 8 bases from V and 6 bases from J, with 17 bases between. This sample comprised blood, obtained before dendritic cell vaccination. The gene calls are TRBV6-5 and TRBJ2-1; D may be TRBD2 (6 bases). The origin of this receptor is a human donor with glioblastoma. CDR3 sequence: CASEPGGTSNEQFF. The CDR3, as DNA: TGTGCCAGCGAACCGGGCGGGACCAGCAATGAGCAGTTCTTC.